Detailed here is one TCR beta chain. This clone has more than one count but fewer than ten. Its antigen specificity is not known. Base qualities were left out, and no much larger clone turns up one base away. V is cut by 0 bases and J by 8 bases, and the space between the germline ends is 10 bases. Measured from the cysteine to the phenylalanine, the CDR3 is 12 residues long. Of all the DNA, just the CDR3 is kept, 36 bases in frame from base 1. The germline V gene encodes CDR1 GTSNPN and CDR2 SVGIG (reference sequence). TCRbeta CDR3 regions were profiled by bias-controlled multiplex PCR amplification of genomic DNA with the immunoSEQ Assay. The original pipeline was this. The absolute abundance of each unique TCRbeta CDR3 region was quantified after sequences were collapsed and filtered. Two models were used to test differential abundance: a binomial model (Fisher-equivalent) and a beta-binomial model that adds time-dependent variance fitted from healthy donors. Clones with fewer than 5 combined templates were removed, and a clone was called differentially abundant if the clone's Benjamini-Hochberg FDR was below 0.01. Using the form v = (b*log(k)+a)^2, the beta-binomial variance was modeled as a function of the total template count across the two samples. TCRdb obtained this table from immuneACCESS and retained in-frame rearrangements with V and J assigned. These tables miss some clones; where compared with another copy, unresolved V genes account for less than half of the shortfall, and the remainder is unexplained. V and J calls and clone size are given by that table; D and trimming were obtained from the DNA. This sample has about 100,000 clones in its table, and approximately 88% of those were observed once. Clones ranked in the top ten supply less than 7% of the sample.

During the collection period, no immune events, such as infections, were documented for the healthy donors. Healthy-donor blood repertoires served as a training cohort to calibrate time-dependent variance in a beta-binomial model of T-cell clone differential abundance. The training cohort was composed of 10 or so healthy donors, 3 female and 7 male. The donors were between roughly 29 and 65 years old, with an average age of roughly 40 years. Whole blood, obtained from a commercial supplier, was collected from each healthy donor at three time points spaced about 2 weeks apart. For immunosequencing, genomic DNA was extracted from unsorted whole blood. The sample comes from a study of identifying expanded T cells in peripheral blood (dated by TCRdb to about 2019). For the wider study: Technical replicates were generated by sequencing separate aliquots of the same genomic DNA pool, and four replicates were compared pairwise. The paper as a whole reports these results and caveats: The authors expected biological variance in healthy repertoires might increase further over much longer intervals such as months to years. Across all healthy-donor time intervals, the beta-binomial model significantly lowered both the number of clones called differentially abundant and the false-positive rate. Variance in clone template counts between two-week samples significantly increased with total template count across all healthy donors. The binomial model flagged around 1.1 differentially abundant clones between technical replicates, compared with about 16.4 over about 2 weeks and approximately 19 over about four weeks.

Sequenced sample: blood. The clonotype originates from a person aged 18 to 75 in good health. The rearrangement combines TRBV30 with TRBJ1-2; the D gene cannot be named for sure. The CDR3 sequence is CAWSVLPRGYTF. The DNA is as follows: TGTGCCTGGAGTGTCCTCCCGAGAGGCTACACCTTC.